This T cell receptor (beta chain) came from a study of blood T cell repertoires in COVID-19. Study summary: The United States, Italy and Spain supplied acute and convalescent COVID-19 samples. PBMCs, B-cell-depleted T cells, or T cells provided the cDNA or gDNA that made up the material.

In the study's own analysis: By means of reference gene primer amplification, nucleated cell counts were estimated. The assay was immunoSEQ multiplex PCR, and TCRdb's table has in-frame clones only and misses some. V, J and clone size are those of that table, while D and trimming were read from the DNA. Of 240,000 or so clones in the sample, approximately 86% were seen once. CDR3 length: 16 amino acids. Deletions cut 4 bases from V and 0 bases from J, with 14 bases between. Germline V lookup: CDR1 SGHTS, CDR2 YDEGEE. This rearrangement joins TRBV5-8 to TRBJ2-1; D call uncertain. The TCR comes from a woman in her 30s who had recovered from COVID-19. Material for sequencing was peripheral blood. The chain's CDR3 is CASSASLSLSYNEQFF. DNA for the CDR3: TGTGCCAGCAGCGCCAGTCTTTCCCTCTCCTACAATGAGCAGTTCTTC. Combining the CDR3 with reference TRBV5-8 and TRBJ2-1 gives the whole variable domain EAGVTQSPTHLIKTRGQQATLRCSPISGHTSVYWYQQALGLGLQFLLWYDEGEERNRGNFPPRFSGRQFPNYSSELNVNALELEDSALYLCASSASLSLSYNEQFFGPGTRLTVL.